Given below is one T cell receptor (beta chain) in context. This clone was seen more than once but under ten times. Its antigen is unknown. No much larger clonotype is one base removed from it; base qualities were not supplied. The donors were included in the validation cohort of 120 subjects, a group kept apart from the roughly 670-subject first cohort. Libraries came from the immunoSEQ multiplex PCR assay. The paper's data handling went like this. A statistical classification framework was built for diagnosing cytomegalovirus status from the catalog of TCR beta chain sequences. Imported from immuneACCESS, the table was reduced by TCRdb to in-frame sequences with V and J called. These copies leave out some clones; in studies compared against another copy, an unresolved V gene accounts for under half, and the cause of the remainder is not known. V, J and clone size are those of that table, while D and trimming were read from the DNA. The sample yields over 200,000 clones; roughly 88% were counted once. The leading ten clones occupy roughly 13% of the sample.

The entry originates in a study of cytomegalovirus exposure and HLA in healthy donors (dated by TCRdb to the late 2010s). Study-wide context: According to a later analysis, the 120 validation repertoires were produced on the same platform as the roughly 700 repertoires of the first cohort. Along with the roughly 670-subject first cohort, a separate validation cohort of over 90 different subjects was used. To predict cytomegalovirus infection status, the study brought together high-throughput TCR immunosequencing, statistical association of individual TCRs with disease status, and machine learning. The aim of the study was to test whether cataloging public T cell receptors could identify signatures of past pathogen exposure. The full study reports these points: A later analysis had no HLA typing for the validation cohort, so co-occurrence there was scored across all 130 or so repertoires. The authors suggested that the approach could potentially be generalized to other disease states and immunological phenotypes. The study gave a list of 150 to 200 TCR beta chains associated with cytomegalovirus. In vitro tests confirmed that a few of the cytomegalovirus-associated TCR beta chains recognize cytomegalovirus antigens. Across donors, most TCR sequences were observed very rarely, whereas some public TCRs were present in many individuals. A later analysis found that TCRs clustered in the first cohort also tended to co-occur in the roughly 120 validation repertoires, with approximately 93% of cluster scores above 0. The classifier was reported to diagnose cytomegalovirus status with high specificity and sensitivity in both the original and validation cohorts.

Sequenced sample: PBMCs. The receptor's source is a woman younger than 45 in good health and CMV-seropositive.

The nucleotides read TGTGCCAGCAGTTTACCAGGGACCACTGAAGCTTTCTTT. It translates to CASSLPGTTEAFF. The rearranged chain carries TRBV27 and TRBJ1-1, with TRBD1 as a weak D call on 5 bases. From a lookup of the germline V gene (reference sequence), CDR1 and CDR2 are MNHEY and SMNVEV. V gives up 2 bases and J gives up 4 bases, and the segment between their germline ends measures 8 bases. CDR3 length: 13 amino acids, cysteine to phenylalanine. The kept DNA is CDR3 alone, 39 bases in frame from the first base.